These T cell receptor beta chains were read from a single sample in a study of Ad26.COV2.S vaccination and SARS-CoV-2 variants. The method was immunoSEQ multiplex PCR; TCRdb's version includes in-frame clones alone and lacks a portion of them. The table includes about 350,000 clones, roughly nine tenths detected once. The source was peripheral blood, collected after recovery from COVID-19. The receptors shown here come from a human donor who had recovered from COVID-19. CDR3s leave out the opening cysteine and the closing phenylalanine or tryptophan.

TRBJ2-5 TRBV4-3 ASSQAGGGGEAQY
TRBJ2-7 TRBV12-3/TRBV12-4 ASSFTDSYEQY
TRBJ2-5 TRBV6-6 ASRPRRQEETQY
TRBJ1-4 TRBV7-2 ASSLAGTGVEKLF
TRBJ2-3 TRBV16 ASSQSKGLTNTYTDTQY
TRBJ1-1 TRBV6-5 ASRNLRDTEAF
TRBJ1-3 TRBV15 ATSRDPTGRLSGNTIY
TRBJ1-4 TRBV10-2 ASSGPGQTTNEKLF
TRBJ1-1 TRBV5-6 ASSSLKGEGTLTEAF
TRBJ1-3 TRBV11-2 ASSSVTGVGNTIY
TRBJ1-1 TRBV2 ASISGTAEAF
TRBJ1-2 TRBV4-1 ASSQGQANGYT
TRBJ1-3 TRBV3-1/TRBV3-2 ASSHTGANTGNTIY
TRBJ1-3 TRBV18 ASSPRGIEPNTIY
TRBJ2-5 TRBV6-2/TRBV6-3 ASSWERGARKSRETQY
TRBJ2-7 TRBV5-1 ASKPDGSYEQY
TRBJ2-7 TRBV6-5 ASGRDLDEQY
TRBJ2-7 TRBV5-6 ASSLSRGEQY
TRBJ2-3 TRBV9 ASSHLRSGTSYPDTQY
TRBJ2-3 TRBV4-1 ASSQAGLPGADTQY
TRBJ1-2 TRBV18 ASSPDYGDRDRIGNGYT
TRBJ2-3 TRBV5-6 ASSLVADTQY
TRBJ2-7 TRBV3-1/TRBV3-2 ASSQDRGSYEQY
TRBJ2-2 TRBV5-1 ASSLGPGELF
TRBJ1-2 TRBV7-9 ASSLDRDRRYGYT
TRBJ1-1 TRBV4-1 ASSLRVTGNTEAF
TRBJ1-4 TRBV6-1 ASSGRTLGANEKLF
TRBJ2-7 TRBV12-3/TRBV12-4 ASSLGGGGEQY
TRBJ2-1 TRBV6-5 ASSPGTTEF
TRBJ2-3 TRBV29-1 SVELRGRASTDTQY
TRBJ1-4 TRBV23-1 ASTRDRDEKLF
TRBJ2-7 TRBV4-1 ASSQDDRGLWGEQY
TRBJ1-6 TRBV7-2 ASSLARVGNSPLH
TRBJ1-4 TRBV6-5 AVAIGTNYEKLF
TRBJ2-5 TRBV9 ASSVDGRYQETQY
TRBJ1-1 TRBV10-1 ASSVSGGTEAF
TRBJ2-3 TRBV18 ASSPRRVSTDTQY
TRBJ1-1 TRBV12-3/TRBV12-4 ASSLSRGAF
TRBJ1-2 TRBV27 ASSRGDSGSVGLYGYT
TRBJ1-1 TRBV9 ASSPAGGADTEAF
TRBJ2-5 TRBV2 ASSDAGRSETQY
TRBJ1-2 TRBV6-5 ASSLQGTYGYT
TRBJ1-1 TRBV2 ANRGFYEAF
TRBJ1-6 TRBV29-1 SVQLETGGYNSPLH
TRBJ2-3 TRBV27 ASRRQTSSTDTQY
TRBJ2-2 TRBV19 ASSIQNTGELF
TRBJ2-1 TRBV29-1 SGAGCFDYNEQF
TRBJ2-7 TRBV5-1 ASSEAGVLSYEQY
TRBJ2-7 TRBV7-8 ASSLSLGPTYEQY
TRBJ1-2 TRBV18 ASSPKTGDGYT
TRBJ2-5 TRBV27 ASSSDRGKVGETQY
TRBJ1-1 TRBV7-2 ASSFPGSDTEAF
TRBJ1-5 TRBV7-2 ASSPRIVGLGQPQH
TRBJ2-5 TRBV7-9 ASSLSQGEDFETQY
TRBJ1-2 TRBV5-1 ASSLGKGNYGYT
TRBJ1-2 TRBV14 ASSLGTGYGYT
TRBJ2-7 TRBV5-6 ASSPGTATSYEQY
TRBJ1-2 TRBV4-1 ASSQVGQADGYT
TRBJ2-1 TRBV4-3 ASSQVGDGNEQF